This T cell receptor beta chain was retrieved from a study of ipilimumab plus nivolumab after autologous stem cell transplantation. On the study more broadly: The DLBCL cohort had primary refractory and relapsed disease, with 18-month progression-free survival of approximately 87% and 28%. Findings of the study overall: Per the authors, repertoire, Treg and microbiota data justify further study.

From germline, CDR1 is KGHSH and CDR2 LQKENI. This CDR3 spans 13 amino acids. The V end lost 2 bases, the J end lost 6 bases, and 8 bases lay between the germline ends. Sequenced by immunoSEQ multiplex PCR; TCRdb stores in-frame clones only, minus some. Among tens of thousands of clones listed, 83% were seen once. As to this clone: As yet, its antigen is unknown. The same CDR3 can be traced to other DNA sequences in this sample.

This receptor was obtained from a male donor with diffuse large B-cell lymphoma. The sequencing here drew on PBMCs, taken in a trial of ipilimumab plus nivolumab as post-transplant consolidation. J is TRBJ1-5 and V is TRBV18, with D unclear. DNA for the CDR3: TGTGCCAGCTCACCAGGCGGAGGTCAGCCCCAGCATTTT. Residues: CASSPGGGQPQHF.